Listed here is a single T cell receptor beta chain. The antigen is unknown. This entry is derived from a study of T cells after yellow fever vaccination. Overall study results and limits: Among primary-vaccination clones, most reappeared after the booster, at 96% for CD4 and approximately 88% for CD8. Compared with primary, the secondary response was weaker and peaked at day 5, not 15.

TCRdb used MiXCR to reprocess the 5' RACE reads, holding one entry per CDR3 protein. The sample consists of a few hundred thousand distinct CDR3 sequences, about an eighth of them appearing once. This clonotype was sampled from a man aged 25 to 40 who received the YFV17D yellow fever vaccine. The input for sequencing was CD4+ T cells sorted from PBMCs, taken 45 days after the yellow fever booster vaccination.

The CDR3 DNA follows: TGTGCCAGCAGCTTCCCCGGGACACATACCTACGAGCAGTACTTC. It translates to CASSFPGTHTYEQYF. This chain joins TRBV7-2 and TRBJ2-7, with D possibly being TRBD1 (6 bases). The CDR3 is 15 residues long. Trimming left V 3 bases short and J 2 bases short, with 14 bases between. Germline CDR1 is SGHTA and CDR2 is FQGNSA.